This T cell receptor (beta chain) was found in a study of T cells in Graves' hyperthyroidism and ophthalmopathy. General observations from the study: Ophthalmopathy was identified by the model a median about 6.4 months ahead of onset. Stable hyperthyroidism was separated from ophthalmopathy by a model based on 13 V-J features.

Graves' hyperthyroidism qualified as stable when ophthalmopathy did not progress within 18 months. This sample holds PBMCs from roughly 10 ml fresh peripheral blood. V dropped 3 bases and J dropped 0 bases, with 15 bases sitting between them. The CDR3 sequence is 17 residues long. CDR1 is KGHDR and CDR2 is SFDVKD in the germline V gene. In its sample, this clonotype was seen many times. Its target is unknown. Amplification yielded TCR beta CDR3 regions, with RNA transcripts as the source. When the TCR CDR3 underwent first-round RT-PCR, the HTBI primer set was used. TCRdb independently ran MiXCR on the multiplex PCR reads; one entry per CDR3 protein. Of about 290,000 distinct CDR3 sequences in the sample, approximately 14% were seen once.

The origin of this receptor is a woman in her 40s with Graves' hyperthyroidism. The V call is TRBV24-1, the J call TRBJ2-3, with D unresolved. Sequenced material: blood. The CDR3 region has the DNA TGTGCCACCAGTGATATAGGCGGAGCACTTAGCACAGATACGCAGTATTTT. Translating it yields CATSDIGGALSTDTQYF.